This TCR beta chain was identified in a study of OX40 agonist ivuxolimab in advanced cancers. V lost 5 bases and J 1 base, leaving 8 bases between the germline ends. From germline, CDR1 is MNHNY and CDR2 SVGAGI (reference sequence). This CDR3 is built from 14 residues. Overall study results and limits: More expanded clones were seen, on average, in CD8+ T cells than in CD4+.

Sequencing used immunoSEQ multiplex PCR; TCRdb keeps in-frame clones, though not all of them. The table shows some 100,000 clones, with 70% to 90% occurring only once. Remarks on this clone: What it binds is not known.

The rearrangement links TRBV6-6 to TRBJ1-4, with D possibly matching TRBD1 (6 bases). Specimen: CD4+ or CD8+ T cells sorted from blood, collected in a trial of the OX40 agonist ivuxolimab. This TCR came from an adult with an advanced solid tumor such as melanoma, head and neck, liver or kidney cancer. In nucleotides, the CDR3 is TGTGCCAGCAGTACAGGGCGAACTAATGAAAAACTGTTTTTT. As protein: CASSTGRTNEKLFF.